This is a list of T cell receptor beta chains from one sample in a study of cytomegalovirus exposure and HLA in healthy donors. Libraries were prepared by immunoSEQ multiplex PCR; TCRdb keeps only in-frame clonotypes and omits some of them. The table includes around 200,000 clones, around nine tenths detected once. Sequencing input: PBMCs. These receptors were collected from a woman aged 25 to 39 in good health and CMV-seronegative. Each CDR3 is given without its conserved first and last residue. The order of the fields is V gene, J gene, CDR3 protein.

v_gene: TRBV6-6; j_gene: TRBJ2-7; CDR3aa: ASSRRGGLDEQY
v_gene: TRBV29-1; j_gene: TRBJ2-3; CDR3aa: SVRQGGTDTQY
v_gene: TRBV7-9; j_gene: TRBJ1-1; CDR3aa: ASSFGTVNTEAF
v_gene: TRBV11-2; j_gene: TRBJ2-1; CDR3aa: ASSPLRGARYNEQF
v_gene: TRBV2; j_gene: TRBJ1-6; CDR3aa: ASSPRGQTSPLH
v_gene: TRBV10-2; j_gene: TRBJ1-2; CDR3aa: ASSESGGLNYGYT
v_gene: TRBV5-1; j_gene: TRBJ2-5; CDR3aa: ASSFVDTTETQY
v_gene: TRBV15; j_gene: TRBJ1-5; CDR3aa: ATSREIDSHQPQH
v_gene: TRBV5-1; j_gene: TRBJ2-4; CDR3aa: ASSLGPKGDIQY
v_gene: TRBV7-4; j_gene: TRBJ1-2; CDR3aa: ASSHRGSYGYT
v_gene: TRBV6-5; j_gene: TRBJ2-5; CDR3aa: ASKNPGSETQY
v_gene: TRBV15; j_gene: TRBJ2-5; CDR3aa: ATSREGAPKETQY
v_gene: TRBV19; j_gene: TRBJ1-2; CDR3aa: ASALRGNYGYT
v_gene: TRBV28; j_gene: TRBJ2-1; CDR3aa: ASIKLAGTDNEQF
v_gene: TRBV7-2; j_gene: TRBJ2-3; CDR3aa: ASSPSSGRAITDTQY
v_gene: TRBV6-1; j_gene: TRBJ2-3; CDR3aa: ASSEALGSTQY
v_gene: TRBV2; j_gene: TRBJ2-3; CDR3aa: ASSGRAGTYTDTQY
v_gene: TRBV4-1; j_gene: TRBJ2-7; CDR3aa: ASSQDLEAYEQY
v_gene: TRBV30; j_gene: TRBJ2-5; CDR3aa: AWSVAGGGETQY
v_gene: TRBV7-9; j_gene: TRBJ2-1; CDR3aa: ASRGGDWPAFNEQF
v_gene: TRBV11-2; j_gene: TRBJ2-1; CDR3aa: ASSSRTSGSGTNEQF
v_gene: TRBV28; j_gene: TRBJ1-5; CDR3aa: ASSRGSGSNQPQH
v_gene: TRBV2; j_gene: TRBJ2-7; CDR3aa: ASSYTSGTYEQY
v_gene: TRBV7-9; j_gene: TRBJ1-3; CDR3aa: ASSSSGGSGNTIY
v_gene: TRBV7-3; j_gene: TRBJ2-7; CDR3aa: ASSLTGAYEQY
v_gene: TRBV27; j_gene: TRBJ2-7; CDR3aa: ASSWRQGAYEQY
v_gene: TRBV5-1; j_gene: TRBJ2-6; CDR3aa: ASSQGTNVLT
v_gene: TRBV4-1; j_gene: TRBJ2-5; CDR3aa: ASSHPLGRGETQY
v_gene: TRBV7-2; j_gene: TRBJ1-1; CDR3aa: ASSLEGDMNTEAF
v_gene: TRBV6-1; j_gene: TRBJ1-5; CDR3aa: ASSEWQPRGNQPQH
v_gene: TRBV10-1; j_gene: TRBJ2-2; CDR3aa: ASSVGDRPDGELF
v_gene: TRBV5-6; j_gene: TRBJ1-5; CDR3aa: ASSSQGFGNQPQH
v_gene: TRBV18; j_gene: TRBJ2-3; CDR3aa: ASSPSASGGADTQY
v_gene: TRBV20-1; j_gene: TRBJ1-1; CDR3aa: SANRREAF
v_gene: TRBV5-4; j_gene: TRBJ2-1; CDR3aa: ASSLASGSFYYNEQF
v_gene: TRBV28; j_gene: TRBJ2-5; CDR3aa: ASRDYGGRETQY
v_gene: TRBV5-1; j_gene: TRBJ1-1; CDR3aa: ASSIQGGNTEAF
v_gene: TRBV29-1; j_gene: TRBJ1-1; CDR3aa: SGGTGPNTEAF
v_gene: TRBV11-2; j_gene: TRBJ1-1; CDR3aa: ASSSLHPVLTHTEAF
v_gene: TRBV7-9; j_gene: TRBJ1-2; CDR3aa: ASSTIAGQGVGYT
v_gene: TRBV5-1; j_gene: TRBJ2-7; CDR3aa: ASSPAWDSLGEQY
v_gene: TRBV10-3; j_gene: -; CDR3aa: AISESEGLATITGSYEQY
v_gene: TRBV13; j_gene: TRBJ2-2; CDR3aa: ASSSGTSGGARTGELF
v_gene: TRBV14; j_gene: TRBJ2-1; CDR3aa: ASSQFSGSTYNEQF
v_gene: TRBV6-1; j_gene: TRBJ2-1; CDR3aa: ASRNREHNEQF
v_gene: TRBV10-3; j_gene: TRBJ1-5; CDR3aa: AISEYDGSNQPQH